A single T cell receptor beta chain is shown here with its context. This clonotype was seen a handful of times. The specificity of this receptor is unknown. No per-base quality is available; no much larger clone lies one base away. This specimen belongs to a study of T cell repertoires in cytomegalovirus infection (dated by TCRdb to the late 2010s). In terms of the full investigation: Recently identified HLA-C-restricted CMV epitopes, whose presentation resists viral immunomodulation, were targeted by peptide stimulations together with well-studied HLA-B-restricted epitopes. Donor HLA type was relevant to the analysis, as public TCR beta signatures indicated carriage of CMV infection together with the matching HLA type. General study outcomes and caveats: In both this cohort and an independent cohort of 352 donors, the cumulative frequency of public TCR beta family members distinguished carriers of CMV infection plus the relevant HLA type. In the ex vivo response, HLA-C-restricted CMV-specific TCR beta clonotypes were dominant, and in two of eight donors the single most frequent clonotype came from this HLA-C-restricted group.

Sequencing took place on an Illumina HiSeq 1500. The public reads were run again by TCRdb, first through fastp at Q25 and then through MiXCR, and only productive beta chains were kept. CDR3 protein sequences are deduplicated, and each keeps its most common genes and DNA. This sample gives approximately 1,000,000 distinct CDR3 sequences in total; about a third of them show up just once. The ten biggest clones cover over 12% of the sample. The junction shows trimming of 3 bases on V and 2 bases on J, plus 15 bases between the germline ends. Its CDR3 holds 16 amino acids, cysteine through phenylalanine. Only the CDR3 DNA is retained, 48 bases long and in frame from the first base. The germline V gene specifies MRHNA as CDR1 and SNTAGT as CDR2. The sample's treatment or condition label is to be understood as: in vitro stimulation with specific CMV peptide epitopes to enrich CMV-specific T cells.

The starting material was cultured CD8+ T cells from PBMCs, obtained from culture after CMV antigen stimulation. The TCR originated in a human donor in good health (CMV status not recorded). Some clones in this sample may be carry-over from other donors' samples. This chain is built from TRBV6-4 and TRBJ2-3, and possibly TRBD1, on 6 matching bases. The CDR3 region: CASSEKGGRITDTQYF. The nucleotide sequence reads TGTGCCAGCAGTGAGAAAGGGGGTCGTATCACAGATACGCAGTATTTT.